Listed below are T cell receptor beta chains from one sample, sequenced in a study of post-analysis software for immune sequencing data. MiXCR, run by TCRdb on the PCR reads, gives a single entry per CDR3 protein. Of fewer than 850,000 distinct CDR3 sequences listed, approximately 30% are singletons. Sequenced input: blood. The origin of the receptors is a girl aged 10 to 17 with multiple sclerosis. Both conserved end residues are part of each CDR3. A D gene is named only where the DNA matches it firmly. Where a row states a size, it is once, few, many or the class of an expanded clone; other rows omit it.

V	size	J	D	CDR3	DNA
TRBV7-2	NA	TRBJ2-1	TRBD1	CASSPGTGKGEQFF	TGTGCCAGCAGCCCCGGGACAGGAAAGGGTGAGCAGTTCTTC
TRBV3-1	few	TRBJ2-3	NA	CASSQDREFGLNTDTQYF	TGTGCCAGCAGCCAAGATCGGGAATTTGGACTCAACACAGATACGCAGTATTTT
TRBV27	few	TRBJ2-3	TRBD1	CASRRGQAGTDTQYF	TGTGCCAGCAGGCGGGGACAGGCTGGCACAGATACGCAGTATTTT
TRBV20-1	NA	TRBJ2-3	TRBD2	CSARDGTGGRTDTQYF	TGCAGTGCTAGAGATGGGACGGGGGGGAGAACAGATACGCAGTATTTT
TRBV12-3/TRBV12-4	many	TRBJ2-1	TRBD2	CASSLTSGRYNEQFF	TGTGCCAGCAGTCTGACTAGCGGCCGTTACAATGAGCAGTTCTTC
TRBV20-1	NA	TRBJ1-4	NA	CSAVPALDRFNEKLFF	TGCAGTGCAGTCCCCGCCCTTGACAGATTTAATGAAAAACTGTTTTTT
TRBV4-2	NA	TRBJ1-4	NA	CASSQVLPSEKLFF	TGTGCCAGCAGCCAAGTTCTTCCGAGTGAAAAACTGTTTTTT
TRBV7-2	few	TRBJ2-3	NA	CASSVISASTDTQYF	TGTGCCAGCAGCGTTATTAGCGCCAGCACAGATACGCAGTATTTT
TRBV18	few	TRBJ2-1	TRBD2	CASSRNLAGGGSYNEQFF	TGTGCCAGCTCACGGAACCTAGCGGGGGGCGGGTCCTACAATGAGCAGTTCTTC
TRBV20-1	NA	TRBJ1-2	NA	CSAMDGYTF	TGCAGTGCTATGGATGGCTACACCTTC
TRBV5-1	many	TRBJ2-7	NA	CASSLGLARLYEQYF	TGCGCCAGCAGCTTGGGGCTAGCGCGACTCTACGAGCAGTACTTC
TRBV2	NA	TRBJ2-4	NA	CASIPGRVAKNIQYF	TGTGCCAGCATACCGGGCCGTGTCGCCAAAAACATTCAGTACTTC
TRBV20-1	few	TRBJ1-4	NA	CSARDGNEKLFF	TGCAGTGCCCGGGACGGTAATGAAAAACTGTTTTTT
TRBV20-1	NA	TRBJ2-4	NA	CSAEGSEVKNIQYF	TGCAGTGCGGAGGGTTCCGAAGTCAAAAACATTCAGTACTTC
TRBV7-6	NA	TRBJ2-1	TRBD1	CASSLEGTGGHEQFF	TGTGCCAGCAGCTTAGAGGGGACAGGGGGCCATGAGCAGTTCTTC
TRBV2	NA	TRBJ1-5	NA	CASSEGTESNQPQHF	TGTGCCAGCAGTGAAGGGACAGAAAGCAATCAGCCCCAGCATTTT
TRBV2	few	TRBJ2-4	NA	CASSPMQGGKNIQYF	TGTGCCAGCAGCCCAATGCAGGGAGGCAAAAACATTCAGTACTTC
TRBV6-5	few	TRBJ1-1	NA	CASSYSGIYTEAFF	TGTGCCAGCAGTTACTCAGGGATTTACACTGAAGCTTTCTTT
TRBV5-1	once	TRBJ1-1	NA	CASSPGSRNTEAFF	TGCGCCAGCAGCCCCGGGAGCCGGAACACTGAAGCTTTCTTT
TRBV28	NA	TRBJ1-2	NA	CASTNGGRGYTF	TGTGCCAGCACAAATGGGGGGCGAGGCTACACCTTC
TRBV18	NA	TRBJ1-5	NA	CASSPRGSTGSNQPQHF	TGTGCCAGCTCACCACGGGGTTCGACAGGAAGCAATCAGCCCCAGCATTTT
TRBV7-2	NA	TRBJ1-2	NA	CASSPPNTNYGYTF	TGTGCCAGCAGCCCACCCAATACTAACTATGGCTACACCTTC
TRBV9	NA	TRBJ2-1	TRBD2	CASSVSSGSFNEQFF	TGTGCCAGCAGCGTCTCTAGCGGGAGCTTCAATGAGCAGTTCTTC
TRBV29-1	NA	TRBJ2-7	NA	CSVEEGCYEQYF	TGCAGCGTTGAGGAGGGATGCTACGAGCAGTACTTC
TRBV12-3/TRBV12-4	few	TRBJ2-3	TRBD2	CASRDGLAVTDTQYF	TGTGCCAGCAGAGACGGACTAGCTGTCACAGATACGCAGTATTTT
TRBV4-2	NA	TRBJ2-3	NA	CASSQPNYPDTQYF	TGTGCCAGCAGCCAACCGAACTACCCCGATACGCAGTATTTT